The 18 T cell receptor beta chains presented below share a single source sample, sequenced in a study of blood T cells in healthy people across ages. Alongside a J-beta primer mix, a sample-barcoded 5' primer served in a second PCR lasting 7 to 11 cycles. MiXCR was run by TCRdb on the 5' RACE reads, yielding one entry per CDR3 protein. Of 790,000 or so distinct CDR3 sequences detected, less than 60% appear once; the ten largest clones hold roughly 20%. Sequencing was carried out using blood. Every receptor here comes from a man aged 80 or over in good health.

A single count supports this clonotype. A read error is possible here, since a much larger clone lies one base away. The chain links TRBV12-3 or TRBV12-4 to TRBJ2-7; 9 bases fit TRBD1. J lost 12 bases, V lost 7 bases, and 13 bases had no gene match. The CDR3 covers 13 residues. The DNA for the CDR3 is TGTGCCAGCACTGCGGACAGGGGTGAGACCCGGTACTTC. It yields the protein CASTADRGETRYF.

The chain recombines TRBV4-2 with TRBJ2-5; D is unresolved. The DNA end favors TRBJ2-7, so the J call may be wrong. CDR1 and CDR2 (germline): LGHNA, YNFKEQ. The CDR3 totals 16 residues. CDR3 protein: CASSQELVARKDEQYF. The CDR3 nucleotides are TGTGCCAGCAGCCAAGAGTTGGTGGCGAGGAAAGACGAGCAGTACTTC.

This clonotype showed up many times. The chain recombines TRBV12-3 or TRBV12-4 with TRBJ2-3, with 10 bases lining up with TRBD2. The CDR3 is 14 amino acids. V dropped 6 bases and J dropped 0; count of bases not matched to a gene: 0. The CDR3 spells CASRTSGSTDTQYF. CDR3 DNA: TGTGCCAGCAGGACTAGCGGGAGCACAGATACGCAGTATTTT.

This clonotype was seen only a few times. This chain connects TRBV5-1 to TRBJ2-4; D unclear. The end of the DNA is better explained by TRBJ2-7, so the J call may be wrong. This CDR3 contains 14 residues. Germline loops: CDR1 SGHRS, CDR2 YFSETQ. The CDR3 reads CASSLAATNYEQYF. The DNA for the CDR3 is TGCGCCAGCAGCTTGGCGGCCACGAACTACGAGCAGTACTTC.

This clonotype was observed a handful of times. The rearrangement uses TRBV12-3 or TRBV12-4 and TRBJ2-1; D is undetermined. Deletions cut 3 bases from V and 7 bases from J, with 10 bases between. This CDR3 comprises 13 residues. The CDR3: CASSLDLQNEQFF. The CDR3 region has the DNA TGTGCCAGCAGTTTGGACCTCCAAAATGAGCAGTTCTTC.

This clonotype was detected only a few times. This sequence joins TRBV6-5 and TRBJ2-3; no definite D call. The CDR3 runs 14 residues. V was shortened by 0 bases and J by 6 bases, with 10 bases between the two germline ends. Germline V gives CDR1 MNHEY, CDR2 SVGAGI. CDR3 in DNA: TGTGCCAGCAGTTACTCCTATTATAGCGATACGCAGTATTTT. It yields the protein CASSYSYYSDTQYF.

The chain combines TRBV2 with TRBJ2-5; TRBD2 matches 14 bases. This CDR3 spans 15 amino acids. The J segment lost 11 bases and the V segment lost 6 bases, leaving 11 bases of the junction unmatched. Germline CDR1 is SNHLY and CDR2 is FYNNEI. The CDR3 sequence is CASRGGTSGSNEQYF. CDR3 DNA: TGTGCCAGCAGGGGTGGGACTAGCGGGAGCAATGAGCAGTACTTC.

The table lists this clonotype with a few counts. The V call is TRBV4-1, the J call TRBJ2-7; 7 bases agree with TRBD1. Germline lookup yields CDR1 MGHRA and CDR2 YSYEKL. J was trimmed by 4 bases and V by 4 bases; bases with no gene match: 7. The CDR3 consists of 14 residues. As DNA, the CDR3 is TGCGCCAGCAGCCGCCCAGGGGGTAAATACGAGCAGTACTTC. Encoded protein: CASSRPGGKYEQYF.

At least ten counts were recorded for this clonotype. This sequence joins TRBV12-3 or TRBV12-4 and TRBJ2-5; weak D call: TRBD1 (6 bases). The CDR3 totals 15 residues. Trimming took 3 bases from V and 4 from J, leaving 15 bases between them. The CDR3 coding sequence is TGTGCCAGCAGTTTCCAGGGGCAGGGTAGAGAGACCCAGTACTTC. Translating it yields CASSFQGQGRETQYF.

This chain links TRBV10-3 with TRBJ2-1; possibly TRBD1 for D (6 bases). Trimming removed 2 bases from V and 13 bases from J, with 18 bases in between. The CDR3 is made up of 14 amino acids. Germline lookup yields CDR1 ENHRY and CDR2 SYGVKD. The CDR3 is CAISERGTQETQFF. The CDR3 region has the DNA TGTGCCATCAGTGAGAGGGGGACACAAGAGACCCAGTTCTTC.

J is TRBJ1-1 and V is TRBV6-2 or TRBV6-3, with D uncertain. The V gene's germline CDR1 is MNHEY and CDR2 SVGEGT. V was trimmed by 0 bases and J by 5 bases, leaving 13 bases between them. The CDR3 contains 15 residues. In nucleotides, the CDR3 is TGTGCCAGCAGTTACTCGGTAGAGCTCCTTACTGAAGCTTTCTTT. This codes for CASSYSVELLTEAFF.

This clonotype was detected only once. A junction end diverges from the germline sequence, so it may reflect a read error. This chain links TRBV29-1 with TRBJ2-1, with TRBD2 matching 16 bases. CDR3 length equals 18 residues. Germline lookup yields CDR1 SQVTM and CDR2 ANQGSEA. The CDR3 nucleotides read TGCGGCGTTGATGGGACTAGCGGGAGGGCCTTAAAAGGCAATGAGCAGTTCTTC. Protein: CGVDGTSGRALKGNEQFF.

V and J are TRBV29-1 and TRBJ2-7; 8 positions agree with TRBD1. V lost 7 bases, J lost 3 bases, and 8 bases stayed unmatched. This CDR3 spans 13 amino acids. Looked up from germline, CDR1 is SQVTM and CDR2 is ANQGSEA. CDR3 bases: TGCAGCGGGCGGCCAGGGGGCTTCTACGAGCAGTACTTC. Translating gives CSGRPGGFYEQYF.

The table lists this clonotype with a few counts. This chain uses TRBV7-3 with TRBJ2-6, with D hard to call. The CDR3 is made up of 15 amino acids. The V end lost 2 bases, the J end lost 2 bases, and 7 bases lay between the germline ends. Germline V gene lookup returns CDR1 SGHTA and CDR2 FQGTGA. In DNA, the CDR3 is TGTGCCAGCAGCTTATTGAAACCTGGGGCCAACGTCCTGACTTTC. As protein: CASSLLKPGANVLTF.

The chain joins TRBV20-1 to TRBJ2-7; possible D gene TRBD2, 6 bases. The CDR3 has 13 residues. V gave up 5 bases and J gave up 4 bases, with 15 bases separating them. The germline CDR1 and CDR2 sequences are DFQATT and SNEGSKA (reference sequence). The CDR3 loop reads CSAAEGGDYEQYF. The CDR3 DNA follows: TGCAGTGCTGCCGAAGGAGGGGATTACGAGCAGTACTTC.

The gene calls are TRBV5-1 and TRBJ2-1; TRBD2 matches 14 bases. Germline assignment: CDR1 SGHRS and CDR2 YFSETQ. With 4 bases clipped from V and 7 bases from J, the junction kept 10 bases outside the gene matches. This CDR3 has 17 residues. The CDR3 is CASSIRLAGGPRNEQFF. Written as DNA, the CDR3 is TGCGCCAGCAGCATCCGACTAGCGGGAGGGCCGAGGAATGAGCAGTTCTTC.

The genes are TRBV2 and TRBJ2-1; weak D call: TRBD1 (8 bases). The germline CDR1 and CDR2 sequences are SNHLY and FYNNEI. The CDR3 totals 13 residues. Between the trimmed V and J ends, which lost 6 bases and 9 bases, there was a span of 15 bases. CDR3 sequence reads: CASSRTGRGEQFF. In nucleotides, the CDR3 is TGTGCCAGCAGCCGGACAGGGAGGGGTGAGCAGTTCTTC.

The chain employs TRBV7-2 and TRBJ2-7, with 11 positions matching TRBD2. Germline lookup yields CDR1 SGHTA and CDR2 FQGNSA. CDR3 length: 14 residues. V was clipped by 4 bases and J by 4 bases; unmatched bases: 3. CDR3 sequence reads: CASSWGTSGYEQYF. Here the CDR3 DNA reads TGTGCCAGCAGCTGGGGGACTAGCGGTTACGAGCAGTACTTC. Based on the CDR3 plus reference TRBV7-2 and TRBJ2-7, the full variable domain is GAGVSQSPSNKVTEKGKDVELRCDPISGHTALYWYRQSLGQGLEFLIYFQGNSAPDKSGLPSDRFSAERTGGSVSTLTIQRTQQEDSAVYLCASSWGTSGYEQYFGPGTRLTVT.